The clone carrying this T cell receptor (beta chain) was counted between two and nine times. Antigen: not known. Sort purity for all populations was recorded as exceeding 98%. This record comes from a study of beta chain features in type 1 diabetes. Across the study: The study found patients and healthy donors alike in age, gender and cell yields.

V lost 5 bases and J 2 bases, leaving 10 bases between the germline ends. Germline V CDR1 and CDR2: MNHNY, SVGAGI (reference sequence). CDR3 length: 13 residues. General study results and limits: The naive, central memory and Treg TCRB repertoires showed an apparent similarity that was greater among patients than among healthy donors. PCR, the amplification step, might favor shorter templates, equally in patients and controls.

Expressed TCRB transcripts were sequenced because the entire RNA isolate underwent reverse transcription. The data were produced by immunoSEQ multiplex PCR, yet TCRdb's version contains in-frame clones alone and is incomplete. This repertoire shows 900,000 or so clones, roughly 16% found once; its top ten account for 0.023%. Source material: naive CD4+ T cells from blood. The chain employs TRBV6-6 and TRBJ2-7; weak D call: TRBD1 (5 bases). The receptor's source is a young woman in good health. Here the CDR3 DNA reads TGTGCCAGCAGTCCTGGGGCTACCTACGAGCAGTACTTC. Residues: CASSPGATYEQYF.